A single T cell receptor (beta chain) is shown here with its context. An input of roughly 0.5 to 1 ug of RNA was subjected to reverse transcription using random hexamers. It was immunoSEQ multiplex PCR that amplified TCR beta CDR3 across 54 Vbeta and 13 Jbeta. TCRdb analysed the immunoSEQ multiplex PCR reads with MiXCR anew, one entry per CDR3 protein. This sample has about 300,000 distinct CDR3 sequences, with 85% found just once. This specimen comes from a study of CD8 T cells in Susac syndrome. V was clipped by 6 bases and J by 2 bases, with 10 bases between them. CDR3 size: 14 residues. Blood CD8+ and CD4+ T cells underwent high-throughput TCR beta sequencing. The multiple sclerosis controls consisted of treatment-naive patients with relapsing-remitting disease, either stable or active.

This TCR was sampled from a human donor with multiple sclerosis. The genes are TRBV12-3 or TRBV12-4 and TRBJ2-2, with D uncertain. The sequenced material came from CD8+ T cells from PBMCs. CDR3 in DNA: TGTGCCAGCAGAGAGGCAGGAAACACCGGGGAGCTGTTTTTT. It is translated as CASREAGNTGELFF.